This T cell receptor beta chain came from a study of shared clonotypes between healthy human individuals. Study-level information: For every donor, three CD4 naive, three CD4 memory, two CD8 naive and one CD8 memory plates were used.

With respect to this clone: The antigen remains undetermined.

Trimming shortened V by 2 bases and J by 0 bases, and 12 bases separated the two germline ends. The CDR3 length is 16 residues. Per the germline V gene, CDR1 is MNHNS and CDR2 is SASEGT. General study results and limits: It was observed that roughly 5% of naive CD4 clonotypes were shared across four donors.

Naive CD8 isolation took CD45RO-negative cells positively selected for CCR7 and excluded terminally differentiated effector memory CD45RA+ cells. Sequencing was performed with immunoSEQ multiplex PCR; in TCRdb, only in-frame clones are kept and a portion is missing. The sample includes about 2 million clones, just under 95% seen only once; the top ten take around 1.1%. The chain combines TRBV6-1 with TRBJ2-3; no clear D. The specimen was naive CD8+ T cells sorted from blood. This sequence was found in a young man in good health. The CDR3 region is CASSELDAASTDTQYF. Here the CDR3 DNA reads TGTGCCAGCAGTGAACTGGACGCTGCTAGCACAGATACGCAGTATTTT.